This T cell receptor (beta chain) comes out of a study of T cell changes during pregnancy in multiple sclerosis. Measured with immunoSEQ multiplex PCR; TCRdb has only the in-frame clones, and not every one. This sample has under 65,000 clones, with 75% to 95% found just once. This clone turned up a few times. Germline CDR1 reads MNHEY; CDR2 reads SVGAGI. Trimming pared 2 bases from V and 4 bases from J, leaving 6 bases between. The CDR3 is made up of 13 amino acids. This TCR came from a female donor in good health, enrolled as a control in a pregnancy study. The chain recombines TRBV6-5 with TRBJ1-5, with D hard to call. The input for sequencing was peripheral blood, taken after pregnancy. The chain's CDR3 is CASSYGENQPQHF. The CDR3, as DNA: TGTGCCAGCAGTTACGGGGAGAATCAGCCCCAGCATTTT.